This TCR beta chain derives from a study of CD8+CD57+ T cells in acquired aplastic anemia (dated 2018 in TCRdb). For the wider study: A mean of roughly 3.2 ug of DNA, ranging from about 0.19 to 30 ug, was extracted from sorted CD4+ and CD8+ cells. CD8+CD57+ expansion was defined as a frequency above the mean frequency observed in healthy subjects. Beyond this particular receptor, the publication reports: Roughly 30 CD8+ CDR3 sequences were found to be shared between patients and controls, but these sequences appeared to be highly expressed in patients and within the immunodominant clones of the patients. CD8+ Simpson's diversity did not differ significantly between patients and healthy controls (P=0.060).

Expansion of CD8+CD57+ cells had been shown by flow cytometry in the patients chosen for sequencing. Every patient had a diagnosis of severe acquired aplastic anemia based on International Study of Aplastic Anemia and Agranulocytosis and Camitta criteria. No therapy had been received by the patients at the time of blood sampling. In the study, sorted CD4+ and CD8+ blood T cells from patients with severe aplastic anemia and from healthy subjects underwent deep sequencing of TCR repertoires. Patients were enrolled in the USA under clinicaltrials.gov protocols 00001620, 01623167, 00001397, 00071045, 00081523 and 00961064. Ficoll-Paque density gradient centrifugation was used to isolate peripheral blood mononuclear cells. CD4+ and CD8+ T cells were sorted by FACS or magnetic beads before DNA extraction. With regard to this clonotype: What this receptor recognizes is not known. No base quality information exists; no much larger clone differs at one position.

V is clipped by 3 bases and J by 1 base, and the sequence between their germline boundaries is 10 bases long. Reading the germline V gene (reference sequence) gives CDR1 LNHNV and CDR2 YYDKDF. From the cysteine up to the phenylalanine, the CDR3 has a length of 15 residues. The CDR3 DNA has 45 bases and is translated from base 1. TCR beta VDJ combination and CDR3 sequence profiling used genomic DNA as the template. An Illumina HiSeq 2000 was used for TCR repertoire sequencing. As for the original processing: TRBV/TRBJ rearrangement plots, CDR3 size and DJ length profiles, and Simpson's diversity index were used to evaluate the repertoires. The most abundant DNA sequence in the deep sequencing data was taken as the immunodominant clone. CDR3 amino acid sequences were screened for sharing across subjects and compared with published repertoires and the VDJdb database. The public reads were reprocessed in TCRdb via fastp at Q25 and MiXCR, keeping in-frame beta chains. Each record represents a unique CDR3 protein, reported with the most common genes and DNA among its rows. The V and J calls and clone size are TCRdb's, not the authors'. The sample has roughly 180,000 distinct CDR3 sequences on record, 48% of them singletons. The leading ten clones occupy about an eighth of the sample.

The sequence derives from a human donor with aplastic anemia. This chain joins TRBV15 to TRBJ1-5, with a weak D call of TRBD1 (5 bases match). The sample consisted of sorted CD4+, CD8+, or CD8+CD57+ T cells (not recorded which) from PBMCs. CDR3 sequence: CATSSLGVSNQPQHF. The DNA reads as follows: TGTGCCACCAGCAGTCTAGGGGTAAGCAATCAGCCCCAGCATTTT.